Listed below are T cell receptor beta chains from one sample, sequenced in a study of radiotherapy plus CTLA-4 blockade in lung cancer. Method: immunoSEQ multiplex PCR; TCRdb's copy keeps in-frame clones and lacks some. The sample lists around 85,000 clones, more than 75% occurring once. Specimen: peripheral blood, collected from a patient treated with radiotherapy plus ipilimumab. These receptors were obtained from a human donor with non-small cell lung cancer who had a partial response to radiotherapy plus ipilimumab. Each CDR3 is given with its conserved first and last residue. A D gene is named only where the DNA matches it firmly. Part of the rows lack a size; the others show once, few, many or a class for expanded clones.

DNA	CDR3	length	D	size	V	J
TGTGCCAGCAGCTCAATAACAGGGGGCTCTGGAAACACCATATATTTT	CASSSITGGSGNTIYF	16	TRBD1	.	TRBV7-2	TRBJ1-3
TGTGCCAGTAGCGCGGACAGGGGGAGGAGTAACTATGGCTACACCTTC	CASSADRGRSNYGYTF	16	TRBD1	.	TRBV19	TRBJ1-2
TGTGCCAGCAGCAAAAACGGACTAGCCTCCTACAATGAGCAGTTCTTC	CASSKNGLASYNEQFF	16	TRBD2	.	TRBV7-3	TRBJ2-1
TGTGCCAGCAGCTTTGGACAGGCAAGAACTGAAGCTTTCTTT	CASSFGQARTEAFF	14	TRBD1	.	TRBV7-2	TRBJ1-1
TGTGCCAGTAGTCCCAGGACAGGCGAGGACGAGCAGTACTTC	CASSPRTGEDEQYF	14	TRBD1	.	TRBV19	TRBJ2-7
TGCGCCAGCAGCTTGGGTCGGACTACCCCAGATGAAAAACTGTTTTTT	CASSLGRTTPDEKLFF	16	.	.	TRBV5-1	TRBJ1-4
TGTGCCAGCACCGCAACCGGGACAGGGGAGTGGGGGACCCAGTACTTC	CASTATGTGEWGTQYF	16	TRBD1	once	TRBV28	TRBJ2-5
TGTGCCAGCAGCTTAGAACCCCTTACTCTGCAGTTCTTC	CASSLEPLTLQFF	13	.	.	TRBV11-2	TRBJ2-1
TGTGCCAGCAGTGGAACGGGTAGCAATCAGCCCCAGCATTTT	CASSGTGSNQPQHF	14	.	.	TRBV2	TRBJ1-5
TGTGCCAGCAGCTTATTCGCGGGACGGACAGATACGCAGTATTTT	CASSLFAGRTDTQYF	15	.	few	TRBV7-9	TRBJ2-3
TGCGCCAGCAGCCAGACAGGGTTCAATCAGCCCCAGCATTTT	CASSQTGFNQPQHF	14	TRBD1	.	TRBV4-3	TRBJ1-5
TGTGCCAGCAGCTTCACCGGGGACACTGAAGCTTTCTTT	CASSFTGDTEAFF	13	.	.	TRBV7-9	TRBJ1-1
TGCAGCGTAGTGGACAGGTTGACTGAAGCTTTCTTT	CSVVDRLTEAFF	12	TRBD1	.	TRBV29-1	TRBJ1-1
TGTGCCAGCTCACAACCGGGAGGGGCGAGGGATTCGGAGGGGTACAATGAGCAGTTCTTC	CASSQPGGARDSEGYNEQFF	20	TRBD2	.	TRBV18	TRBJ2-1
TGTGCCAGCAGCATCGGACTAGCGGGAGGGCCATCCTACAATGAGCAGTTCTTC	CASSIGLAGGPSYNEQFF	18	TRBD2	.	TRBV7-9	TRBJ2-1